This T cell receptor (beta chain) was identified in a study of CD8 T cells in ankylosing spondylitis. Ten or more counts support this clonotype. Its antigen is currently unknown. TCRdb called the 5' RACE reads again in MiXCR, with one record for every CDR3 protein. The table has 250,000 to 400,000 distinct CDR3 sequences, 9.5% to 13% seen once. The CDR3 covers 16 residues. Trimming took off 4 bases at V and 6 bases at J, with 19 bases between the two ends. Germline V gene data show CDR1 as SGHRS and CDR2 as YFSETQ. Study-wide points: Among TCR beta sequences, a motif of several highly homologous variants appeared characteristic of ankylosing spondylitis blood. As reported, disease-linked clones showed significant enrichment in matched ankylosing spondylitis synovial fluid.

The sequencing input was blood, either unsorted or a sorted T cell fraction (not recorded which). The TCR originated in a female donor with ankylosing spondylitis or in good health (not recorded which). The V gene is TRBV5-1, the J gene TRBJ2-2, with D possibly being TRBD1 (6 bases). This CDR3 reads CASSPQQGMVSGELFF. The CDR3 DNA reads as TGCGCCAGCAGCCCCCAGCAGGGGATGGTGTCCGGGGAGCTGTTTTTT.